A single T cell receptor beta chain is shown here with its context. Its antigen is as yet unknown. An Oncomine TCR Beta short-read assay was used to sequence the DNA from cultured CD4+ T cells. One entry per CDR3 protein, called by TCRdb with MiXCR from the PCR reads. The table records 15,000 to 20,000 distinct CDR3 sequences, 55% of them present only once. The record originates from a study of vaccination and CD4 T cells after COVID-19. Study in general: Overlapping spike peptides of SARS-CoV-2, HCoV-NL63, HCoV-OC43 and HCoV-229E were used, and cells were stimulated with them.

Treatment given: roughly 11-day PBMC culture with coronavirus spike peptide pools or control peptides (ViraFEST assay). These CD4+ T cells came from 10-day cultures by negative selection. Specimen: CD4+ T cells from blood, cultured in vitro. This TCR came from a human donor who had recovered from COVID-19.

CDR3 in amino acids: CASADRSRTDTQYF. The CDR3, as DNA: TGTGCCAGCGCGGACAGGTCCCGCACAGATACGCAGTATTTT. This chain uses TRBV28 with TRBJ2-3, with 7 positions matching TRBD1. Germline values: CDR1 MDHEN, CDR2 SYDVKM. V trimming: 8 bases; J trimming: 1 base; junction bases outside the gene matches: 6. The CDR3 extends over 14 amino acids.